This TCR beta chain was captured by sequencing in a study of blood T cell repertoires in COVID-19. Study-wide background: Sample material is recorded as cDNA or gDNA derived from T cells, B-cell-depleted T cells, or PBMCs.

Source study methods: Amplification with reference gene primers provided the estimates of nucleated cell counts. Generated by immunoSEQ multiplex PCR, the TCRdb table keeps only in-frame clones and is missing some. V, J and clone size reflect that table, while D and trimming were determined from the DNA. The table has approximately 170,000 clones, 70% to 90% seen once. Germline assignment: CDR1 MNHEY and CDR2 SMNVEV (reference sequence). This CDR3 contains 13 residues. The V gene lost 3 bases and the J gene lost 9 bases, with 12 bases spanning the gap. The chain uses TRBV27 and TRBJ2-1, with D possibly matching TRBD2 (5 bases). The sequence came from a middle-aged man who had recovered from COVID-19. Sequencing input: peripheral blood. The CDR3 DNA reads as TGTGCCAGCAGTTTTGAGTATCGGGGTGAGCAGTTCTTC. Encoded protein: CASSFEYRGEQFF.